The TCR beta chain under discussion was sequenced for a study of Graves' ophthalmopathy and Graves' hyperthyroidism. Study-wide results and caveats: The majority of expanded thyroid clonotypes above 0.001 frequency also occurred in blood.

This clonotype occurred many times. Antigen: not known. The authors amplified TCR beta CDR3 regions, and they did so from RNA transcripts for repertoire sequencing. First-round RT-PCR with HTBI primers preceded a second-round multiplex PCR. TCRdb re-called the multiplex PCR reads through MiXCR, storing one row per CDR3 protein. Of under 350,000 distinct CDR3 sequences in the sample, roughly 15% were seen once. The specimen was peripheral blood. The TCR was taken from an adult man with Graves' ophthalmopathy.

The CDR3 DNA follows: TGTGCCAGCAGTGGTGAAGCCATGAACACTGAAGCTTTCTTT. Translation gives CASSGEAMNTEAFF. The rearrangement uses TRBV6-1 and TRBJ1-1, with D unresolved. With 4 bases removed from V and 0 bases from J, the gap between germline ends came to 9 bases. This CDR3 contains 14 residues. Germline lookup yields CDR1 MNHNS and CDR2 SASEGT.